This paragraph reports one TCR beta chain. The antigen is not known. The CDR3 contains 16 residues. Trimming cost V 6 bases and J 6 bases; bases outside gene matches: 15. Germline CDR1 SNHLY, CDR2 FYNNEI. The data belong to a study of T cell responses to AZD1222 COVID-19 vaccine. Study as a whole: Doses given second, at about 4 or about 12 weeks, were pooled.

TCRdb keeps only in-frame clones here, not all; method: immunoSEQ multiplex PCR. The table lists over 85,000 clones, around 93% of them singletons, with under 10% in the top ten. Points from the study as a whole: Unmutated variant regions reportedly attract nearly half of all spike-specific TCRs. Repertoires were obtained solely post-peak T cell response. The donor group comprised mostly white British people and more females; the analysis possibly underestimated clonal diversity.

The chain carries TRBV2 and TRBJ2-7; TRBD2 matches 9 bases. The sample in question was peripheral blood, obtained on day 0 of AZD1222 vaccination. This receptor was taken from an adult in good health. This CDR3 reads CASRETVAGAPSEQYF. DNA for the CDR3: TGTGCCAGCAGGGAAACGGTAGCGGGGGCCCCCAGCGAGCAGTACTTC.